A single TCR beta chain is shown here with its context. These data come from a study of blood T cell repertoires in COVID-19. For the study at large: Some COVID-19 samples were acute and others convalescent; all came from the United States, Italy and Spain. T cells, B-cell-depleted T cells, or PBMCs provided the cDNA or gDNA that served as material.

Methods used by the authors: Amplifying reference gene primers gave estimates of nucleated cell counts. This table comes from immunoSEQ multiplex PCR, and its TCRdb copy is limited to in-frame clones, with some not included. That table gives V, J and clone size, and the DNA gave D and trimming. The repertoire consists of 6,400 or so clones, with about nine tenths occurring once and the leading ten covering about 10%. CDR3 length: 16 amino acids. V was clipped by 5 bases and J by 2 bases, with 18 bases between them. The germline CDR1 and CDR2 sequences are LNHDA and SQIVND (reference sequence). Sequenced input: peripheral blood. This chain joins TRBV19 and TRBJ1-1, with D perhaps matching TRBD1 (6 bases). This TCR was sampled from a man aged 65 to 85 with active COVID-19. CDR3 region: CASSPRGAGVNTEAFF. The DNA for the CDR3 is TGTGCCAGTAGTCCCCGAGGAGCAGGGGTAAACACTGAAGCTTTCTTT.